A single TCR beta chain is shown here with its context. This sample is drawn from a study of shared clonotypes between healthy human individuals. Per the germline V gene, CDR1 is SGHVS and CDR2 is FQNEAQ. This CDR3 is built from 14 residues. V dropped 2 bases and J dropped 7; count of bases not matched to a gene: 6. Using immunoSEQ multiplex PCR, the repertoire was profiled, and TCRdb retains in-frame clones only, with some absent. The sample includes about 2 million clones, 85% to 95% of them seen just once. This chain connects TRBV7-8 to TRBJ1-2; TRBD1 matches 8 bases. The receptor was isolated from a man in his late teens or twenties in good health. Sequenced input: naive CD4+ T cells sorted from blood. Sample subset: CD45RA+ positively selected. The chain's CDR3 is CASSLTGQGVGYTF. The CDR3 nucleotides read TGTGCCAGCAGCTTAACTGGACAGGGAGTTGGCTACACCTTC.